The rows below give T cell receptor beta chains drawn from one sample of a study of T cells in Graves' hyperthyroidism and ophthalmopathy. TCRdb passed the multiplex PCR reads through MiXCR, listing each CDR3 protein once. The table shows 620,000 or so distinct CDR3 sequences, with approximately 14% occurring only once. Sequencing used blood. Every receptor here comes from a woman aged 50 to 60 with Graves' ophthalmopathy. Both conserved end residues are part of each CDR3. D genes are given only for firm matches. Clone size is shown for a subset of rows, as once, few, many or a class of expanded clone.

TRBV7-2	TRBJ2-7	TRBD2	many	CASSYRTSGTTYEQYF	TGTGCCAGCAGCTACCGGACTAGCGGAACCACCTACGAGCAGTACTTC
TRBV25-1	TRBJ2-2	TRBD2	few	CASIAAGVGTRRGVLDTGELFF	TGTGCCAGCATCGCAGCGGGAGTAGGGACCCGAAGAGGAGTATTGGACACCGGGGAGCTGTTTTTT
TRBV4-3	TRBJ2-6	TRBD2	once	CASSPGLAEVSGANVLTF	TGCGCCAGCAGCCCCGGACTAGCGGAGGTCTCTGGGGCCAACGTCCTGACTTTC
TRBV28	TRBJ1-5	.	.	CVSRGNQPQHF	TGTGTCAGCAGAGGCAATCAGCCCCAGCATTTT
TRBV7-7	TRBJ2-1	TRBD2	few	CASSPIAGEINEQFF	TGTGCTAGCAGCCCGATAGCGGGAGAGATCAATGAGCAGTTCTTC
TRBV6-5	TRBJ2-7	TRBD1	.	CASSYQGAADEQYF	TGTGCCAGCAGTTACCAGGGGGCGGCCGACGAGCAGTACTTC
TRBV28	TRBJ2-1	TRBD2	many	CASSLGGVVYNEQFF	TGTGCCAGCAGTTTGGGAGGGGTGGTGTACAATGAGCAGTTCTTC
TRBV7-3	TRBJ1-1	.	few	CASSSPGENTEAFF	TGTGCCAGCAGCTCCCCAGGGGAGAACACTGAAGCTTTCTTT
TRBV12-3/TRBV12-4	TRBJ2-1	.	many	CASSSSGRGGYNEQFF	TGTGCCAGCAGTTCCTCGGGCCGAGGGGGGTACAATGAGCAGTTCTTC
TRBV19	TRBJ2-1	TRBD1	many	CASIRGTGVSNEQFF	TGTGCCAGTATCCGGGGGACAGGGGTGTCGAATGAGCAGTTCTTC
TRBV7-3	TRBJ2-3	.	.	CASSQEKGADTQYF	TGTGCCAGCAGCCAAGAGAAGGGAGCAGATACGCAGTATTTT
TRBV3-1	TRBJ2-1	TRBD2	many	CASSPGLAGVSEQFF	TGTGCCAGCAGCCCAGGACTAGCGGGAGTTAGTGAGCAGTTCTTC
TRBV6-2/TRBV6-3	TRBJ2-7	.	many	CASTQRQTSYEQYF	TGTGCCAGCACCCAGAGACAGACCTCCTACGAGCAGTACTTC
TRBV4-2	TRBJ2-3	TRBD2	.	CASSQDKLAGTTDTQYF	TGTGCCAGCAGCCAAGATAAACTAGCGGGTACCACAGATACGCAGTATTTT
TRBV6-1	TRBJ2-1	.	few	CASSEGVDYNEQFF	TGTGCCAGCAGTGAAGGTGTCGATTACAATGAGCAGTTCTTC
TRBV6-1	TRBJ2-2	.	.	CASWRSQNTGELFF	TGTGCCAGCTGGAGGAGCCAGAACACCGGGGAGCTGTTTTTT
TRBV10-3	TRBJ2-3	.	many	CAISLNPQGGDRDTQYF	TGTGCCATCAGCTTAAACCCGCAGGGAGGTGATCGAGATACGCAGTATTTT
TRBV30	TRBJ2-1	.	many	CAWSDSGNEQFF	TGTGCCTGGAGCGATAGTGGGAATGAGCAGTTCTTC
TRBV2	TRBJ2-1	TRBD2	many	CALSGKVEQFF	TGTGCGCTTAGCGGGAAGGTTGAGCAGTTCTTC
TRBV9	TRBJ2-1	TRBD2	.	CASSGGDSGSHNEQFF	TGTGCCAGCAGCGGGGGGGATAGCGGGAGCCACAATGAGCAGTTCTTC
TRBV18	TRBJ2-3	.	many	CASSHPAAVGDTQYF	TGTGCCAGCTCACACCCTGCGGCAGTGGGAGATACGCAGTATTTT
TRBV19	TRBJ2-1	.	.	CASSMGVAYNEQLF	TGTGCCAGTAGTATGGGAGTGGCCTACAATGAGCAGCTCTTC
TRBV5-1	TRBJ2-5	.	.	CASKLQRETQYF	TGCGCCAGCAAGCTCCAGCGGGAGACCCAGTACTTC
TRBV4-3	TRBJ1-2	.	few	CASSPRQFNYGYTF	TGCGCCAGCAGCCCTCGACAGTTTAACTATGGCTACACCTTC
TRBV3-1	TRBJ1-2	.	many	CASSQDLAAIYGYTF	TGTGCCAGCAGCCAAGACCTGGCAGCAATCTATGGCTACACCTTC
TRBV14	TRBJ2-1	TRBD1	once	CASSQVQGAWNEQFF	TGTGCCAGCAGCCAAGTACAGGGGGCATGGAATGAGCAGTTCTTC
TRBV28	TRBJ1-1	.	.	CASSDVRGVNTEAFF	TGTGCCAGCAGCGACGTCCGGGGGGTGAACACTGAAGCTTTCTTT
TRBV12-3/TRBV12-4	TRBJ2-1	.	many	CASSGGPGEQFF	TGTGCCAGCAGTGGTGGGCCGGGGGAGCAGTTCTTC
TRBV30	TRBJ2-5	TRBD2	few	CAWRSTSGSETQYF	TGTGCCTGGAGGTCTACTAGCGGGAGTGAGACCCAGTACTTC
TRBV5-1	TRBJ1-5	.	many	CASSLMGGPDQPQHF	TGCGCCAGCAGCTTGATGGGGGGACCCGATCAGCCCCAGCATTTT
TRBV20-1	TRBJ2-3	TRBD2	many	CSAMTSGKSDTQYF	TGCAGTGCAATGACTAGCGGGAAATCAGATACGCAGTATTTT
TRBV5-1	TRBJ2-1	TRBD2	.	CASSLFAGAYNEQFF	TGCGCCAGCAGCTTGTTTGCGGGAGCCTACAATGAGCAGTTCTTC
TRBV11-2	TRBJ1-1	TRBD1	few	CASSRTGLNTEAFF	TGTGCCAGCAGCCGGACAGGGTTGAACACTGAAGCTTTCTTT
TRBV12-3/TRBV12-4	TRBJ2-5	.	.	CASSLSQIQETQYF	TGTGCCAGCAGTTTAAGTCAGATCCAAGAGACCCAGTACTTC
TRBV5-1	TRBJ1-4	.	many	CASSFSGFSTNEKLFF	TGCGCCAGCAGCTTTTCAGGATTTTCAACTAATGAAAAACTGTTTTTT
TRBV6-5	TRBJ1-6	.	.	CASSYWGRGWADNSPLYF	TGTGCCAGCAGTTACTGGGGAAGGGGTTGGGCAGATAATTCACCCCTCTACTTT
TRBV5-5	TRBJ2-3	TRBD1	.	CASSLGQGLVTQYF	TGCGCCAGCAGCTTAGGACAGGGCTTGGTTACGCAGTATTTT
TRBV9	TRBJ2-7	.	many	CASSVESLPSEQYF	TGTGCCAGCAGCGTAGAGAGTCTACCGAGTGAGCAGTACTTC
TRBV5-8	TRBJ2-3	.	many	CASMGTPSTDTQYF	TGTGCCAGCATGGGGACACCAAGCACAGATACGCAGTATTTT
TRBV12-3/TRBV12-4	TRBJ2-3	TRBD2	many	CASSLTLAGGRRHTDTQYF	TGTGCCAGCAGTTTGACCCTAGCGGGAGGGCGTCGTCACACAGATACGCAGTATTTT
TRBV3-1	TRBJ2-3	.	many	CASSQDRPAATQYF	TGTGCCAGCAGCCAAGATCGTCCAGCGGCTACGCAGTATTTT
TRBV7-9	TRBJ1-1	.	.	CASRFSGTEAFF	TGTGCCAGCCGCTTTTCGGGGACTGAAGCTTTCTTT
TRBV20-1	TRBJ1-6	TRBD1	few	CSALKGTETLSSYNSPLHF	TGCAGTGCATTAAAAGGGACAGAGACACTGAGCTCCTATAATTCACCCCTCCACTTT
TRBV20-1	TRBJ2-7	.	many	CSARGTAYEQYF	TGCAGTGCTAGGGGAACTGCCTACGAGCAGTACTTC
TRBV6-5	TRBJ2-2	TRBD2	.	CASSFGLVKRGGELFF	TGTGCCAGCAGTTTTGGACTAGTCAAAAGGGGCGGGGAGCTGTTTTTT
TRBV11-1	TRBJ1-1	.	many	CASSLKSYRETEAFF	TGTGCCAGCAGCTTGAAGTCTTACAGGGAAACTGAAGCTTTCTTT
TRBV4-2	TRBJ1-2	.	.	CASSQDLIGDGYTF	TGTGCCAGCAGCCAAGATCTCATCGGCGATGGCTACACCTTC
TRBV20-1	TRBJ2-5	.	many	CSARWGFQTQYF	TGCAGTGCTAGGTGGGGGTTTCAGACCCAGTACTTC
TRBV15	TRBJ1-5	.	.	CATSRDRTSNQPQHF	TGTGCCACCAGCAGAGACAGAACTAGCAATCAGCCCCAGCATTTT
TRBV24-1	TRBJ2-4	TRBD2	many	CATSYRDIVSGRALNIQYF	TGTGCCACCAGCTACCGGGACATCGTAAGCGGGAGGGCCCTAAACATTCAGTACTTC
TRBV27	TRBJ2-7	TRBD1	few	CASSLRTGGRSEQYF	TGTGCCAGCAGTTTACGAACAGGGGGACGGAGCGAGCAGTACTTC
TRBV7-8	TRBJ2-7	.	many	CASSLRQAPYEQYF	TGTGCCAGCAGCTTACGGCAGGCACCCTACGAGCAGTACTTC
TRBV6-1	TRBJ2-7	.	.	CASTRSIQVYEQYF	TGTGCCAGCACCCGGAGTATTCAAGTCTACGAGCAGTACTTC
TRBV27	TRBJ2-7	TRBD2	.	CASSFLPGRSGTSYEQYF	TGTGCCAGCAGTTTTCTCCCCGGGCGTAGCGGGACCAGCTACGAGCAGTACTTC